The clone carrying this TCR beta chain was found a few times. This sample was taken from a study of preoperative IRX-2 immunotherapy in early breast cancer. The assay was immunoSEQ multiplex PCR, and TCRdb's table has in-frame clones only and misses some. The sample has under 11,000 clones, around 80% seen once. Treatment indicated: preoperative locoregional IRX-2 cytokine immunotherapy. Trimming removed 4 bases from V and 8 bases from J; junction bases left unmatched: 10. This CDR3 spans 15 amino acids. CDR1 and CDR2 from the germline V gene are MNHGY and SAAAGT. Specimen: lymph node tissue, collected before IRX-2 immunotherapy. This rearrangement joins TRBV6-8 to TRBJ2-3, with 9 positions matching TRBD2. The source is a human donor with breast cancer. CDR3 in DNA: TGTGCCAGCAGTTTAGAGACTAGCGGAGAGGGTACGCAGTATTTT. This gives the protein CASSLETSGEGTQYF.